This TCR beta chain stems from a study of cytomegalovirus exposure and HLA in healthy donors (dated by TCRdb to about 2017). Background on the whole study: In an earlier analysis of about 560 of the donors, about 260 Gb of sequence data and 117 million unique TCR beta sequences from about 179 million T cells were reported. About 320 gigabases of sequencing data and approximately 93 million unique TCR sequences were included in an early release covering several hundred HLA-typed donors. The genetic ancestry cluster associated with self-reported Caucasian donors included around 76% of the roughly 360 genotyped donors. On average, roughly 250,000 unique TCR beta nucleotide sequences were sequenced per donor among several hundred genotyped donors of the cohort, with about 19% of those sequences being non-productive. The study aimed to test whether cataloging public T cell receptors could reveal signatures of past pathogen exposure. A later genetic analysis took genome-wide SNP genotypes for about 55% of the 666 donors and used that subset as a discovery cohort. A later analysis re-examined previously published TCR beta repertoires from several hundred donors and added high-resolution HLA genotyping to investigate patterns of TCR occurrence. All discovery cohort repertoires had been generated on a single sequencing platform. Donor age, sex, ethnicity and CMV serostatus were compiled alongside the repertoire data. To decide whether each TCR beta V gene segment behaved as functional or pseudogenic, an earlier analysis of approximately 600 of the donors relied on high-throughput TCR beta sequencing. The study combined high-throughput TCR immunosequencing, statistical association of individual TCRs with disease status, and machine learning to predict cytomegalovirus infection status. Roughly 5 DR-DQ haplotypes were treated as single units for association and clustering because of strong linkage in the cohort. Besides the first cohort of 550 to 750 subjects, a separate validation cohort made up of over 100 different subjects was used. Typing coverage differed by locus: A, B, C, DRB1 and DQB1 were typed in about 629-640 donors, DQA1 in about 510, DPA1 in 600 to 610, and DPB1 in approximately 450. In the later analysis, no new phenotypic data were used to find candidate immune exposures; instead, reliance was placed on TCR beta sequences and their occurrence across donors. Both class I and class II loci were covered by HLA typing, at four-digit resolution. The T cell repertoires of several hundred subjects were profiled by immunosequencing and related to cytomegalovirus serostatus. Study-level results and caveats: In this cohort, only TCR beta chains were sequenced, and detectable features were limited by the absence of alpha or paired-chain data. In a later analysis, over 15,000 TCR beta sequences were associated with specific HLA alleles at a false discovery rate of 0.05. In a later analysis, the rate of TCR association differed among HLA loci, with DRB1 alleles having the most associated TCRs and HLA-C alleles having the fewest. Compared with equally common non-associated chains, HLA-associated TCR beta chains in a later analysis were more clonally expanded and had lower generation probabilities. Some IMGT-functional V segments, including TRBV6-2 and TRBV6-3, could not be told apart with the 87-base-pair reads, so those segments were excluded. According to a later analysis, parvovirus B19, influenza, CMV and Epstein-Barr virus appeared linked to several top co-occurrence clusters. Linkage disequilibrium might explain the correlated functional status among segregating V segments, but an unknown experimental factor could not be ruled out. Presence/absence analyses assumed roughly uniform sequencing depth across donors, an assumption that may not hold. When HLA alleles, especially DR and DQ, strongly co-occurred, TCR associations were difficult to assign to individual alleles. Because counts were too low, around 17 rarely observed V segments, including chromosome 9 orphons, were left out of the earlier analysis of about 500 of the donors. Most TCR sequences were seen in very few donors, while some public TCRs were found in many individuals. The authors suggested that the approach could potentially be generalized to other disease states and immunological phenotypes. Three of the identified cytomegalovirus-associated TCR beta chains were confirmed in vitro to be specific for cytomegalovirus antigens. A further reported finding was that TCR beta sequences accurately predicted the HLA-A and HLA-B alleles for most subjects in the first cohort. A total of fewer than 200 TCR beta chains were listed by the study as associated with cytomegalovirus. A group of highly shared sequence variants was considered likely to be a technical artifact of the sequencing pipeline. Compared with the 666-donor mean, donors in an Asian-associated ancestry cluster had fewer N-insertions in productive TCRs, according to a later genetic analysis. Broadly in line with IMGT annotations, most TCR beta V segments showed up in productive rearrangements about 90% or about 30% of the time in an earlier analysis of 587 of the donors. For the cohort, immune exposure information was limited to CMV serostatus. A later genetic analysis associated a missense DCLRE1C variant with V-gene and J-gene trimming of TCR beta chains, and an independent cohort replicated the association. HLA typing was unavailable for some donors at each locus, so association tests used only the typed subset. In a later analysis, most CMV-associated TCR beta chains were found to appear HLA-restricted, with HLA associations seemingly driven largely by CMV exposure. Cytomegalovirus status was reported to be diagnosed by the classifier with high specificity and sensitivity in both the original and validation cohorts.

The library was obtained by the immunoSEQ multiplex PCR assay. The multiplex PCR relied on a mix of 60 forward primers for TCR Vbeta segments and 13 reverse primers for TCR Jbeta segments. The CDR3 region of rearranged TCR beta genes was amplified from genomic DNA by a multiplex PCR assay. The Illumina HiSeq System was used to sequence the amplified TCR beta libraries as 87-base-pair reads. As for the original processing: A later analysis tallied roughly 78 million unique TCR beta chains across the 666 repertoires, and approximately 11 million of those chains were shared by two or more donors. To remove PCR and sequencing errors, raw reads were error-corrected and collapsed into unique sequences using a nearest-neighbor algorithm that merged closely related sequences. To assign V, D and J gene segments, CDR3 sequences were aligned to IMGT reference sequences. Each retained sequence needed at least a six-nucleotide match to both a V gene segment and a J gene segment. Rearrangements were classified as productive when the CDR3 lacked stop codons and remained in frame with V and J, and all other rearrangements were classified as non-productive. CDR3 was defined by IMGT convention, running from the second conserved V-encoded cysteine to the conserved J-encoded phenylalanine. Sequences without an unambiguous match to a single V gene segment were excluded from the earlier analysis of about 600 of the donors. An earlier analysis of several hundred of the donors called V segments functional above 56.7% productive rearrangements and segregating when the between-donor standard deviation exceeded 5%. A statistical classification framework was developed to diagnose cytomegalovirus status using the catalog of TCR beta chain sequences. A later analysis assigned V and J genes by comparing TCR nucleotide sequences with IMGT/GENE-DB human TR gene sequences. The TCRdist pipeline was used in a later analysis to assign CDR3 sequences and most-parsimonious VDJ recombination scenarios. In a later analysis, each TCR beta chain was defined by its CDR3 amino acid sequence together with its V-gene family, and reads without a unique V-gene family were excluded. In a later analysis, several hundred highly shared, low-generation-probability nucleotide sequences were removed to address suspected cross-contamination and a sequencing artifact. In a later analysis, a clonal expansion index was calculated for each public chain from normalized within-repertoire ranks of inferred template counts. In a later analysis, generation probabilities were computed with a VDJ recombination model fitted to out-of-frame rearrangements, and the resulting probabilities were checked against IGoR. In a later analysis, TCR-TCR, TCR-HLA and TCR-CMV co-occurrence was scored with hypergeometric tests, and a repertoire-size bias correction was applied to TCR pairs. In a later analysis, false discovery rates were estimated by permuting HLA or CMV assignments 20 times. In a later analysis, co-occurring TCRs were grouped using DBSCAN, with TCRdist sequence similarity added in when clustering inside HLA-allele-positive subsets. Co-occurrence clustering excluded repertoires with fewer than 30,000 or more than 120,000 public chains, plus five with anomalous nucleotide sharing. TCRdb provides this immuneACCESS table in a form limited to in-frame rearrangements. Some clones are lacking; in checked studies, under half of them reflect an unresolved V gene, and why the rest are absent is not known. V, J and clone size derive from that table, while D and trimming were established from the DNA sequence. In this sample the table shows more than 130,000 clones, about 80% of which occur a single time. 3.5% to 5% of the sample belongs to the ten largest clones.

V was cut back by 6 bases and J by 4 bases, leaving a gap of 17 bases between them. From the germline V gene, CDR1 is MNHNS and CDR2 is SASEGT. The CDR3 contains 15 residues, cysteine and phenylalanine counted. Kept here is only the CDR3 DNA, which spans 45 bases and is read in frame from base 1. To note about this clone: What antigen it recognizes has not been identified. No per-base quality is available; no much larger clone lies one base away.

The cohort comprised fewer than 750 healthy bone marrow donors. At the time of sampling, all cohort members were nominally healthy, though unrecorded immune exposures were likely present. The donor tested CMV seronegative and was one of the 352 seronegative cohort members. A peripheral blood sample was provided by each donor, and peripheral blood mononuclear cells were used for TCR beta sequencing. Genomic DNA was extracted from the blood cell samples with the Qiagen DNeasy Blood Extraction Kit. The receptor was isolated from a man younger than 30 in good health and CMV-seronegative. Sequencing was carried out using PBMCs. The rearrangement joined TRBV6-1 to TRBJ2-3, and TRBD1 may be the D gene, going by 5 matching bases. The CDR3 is CASSELITGPDTQYF. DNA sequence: TGTGCCAGCAGCGAGCTTATCACAGGTCCAGATACGCAGTATTTT.